Included here is one TCR beta chain sequence, with context. The target antigen is unknown. At the survey level, the v3.0 immunoSEQ assay was run. Clones were sequenced by immunoSEQ multiplex PCR, and TCRdb holds only the in-frame ones, with some missing. The profile shows about 19,000 clones, more than 65% of them singletons. There are 17 residues in the CDR3. CDR1 and CDR2 from the germline V gene are PRHDT and FYEKMQ (reference sequence). V gave up 0 bases and J gave up 5 bases, with 16 bases separating them. This record belongs to a study of long-term antiretroviral therapy in people with HIV. Findings and caveats of the study: Adherence to ART, viral resistance and therapy changes lacked any data.

Sequences were derived from unsorted PBMCs, sampled 0.5 years before starting antiretroviral therapy. The TCR sequence derives from a woman in her 50s with HIV. The chain has TRBV13 and TRBJ2-2, with a weak D call TRBD2 (6 bases). CDR3 sequence (DNA): TGTGCCAGCAGCTTAGGCGCCAGGAGGGGTAGGACCGGGGAGCTGTTTTTT. This codes for CASSLGARRGRTGELFF.